This paragraph reports one TCR beta chain. This clone was observed a few times. Its antigen is not yet known. No clone much larger than this one lies a single base away; base qualities are absent. TCRbeta CDR3 regions were amplified from genomic DNA using the immunoSEQ Assay, a bias-controlled multiplex PCR. The paper's data handling went like this. Within the assay, amplification of reference gene primers was used to estimate how many nucleated cells each sample contained. Sequence reads were collapsed and filtered to measure the absolute abundance of every unique TCRbeta CDR3 rearrangement. For each sample, productive Simpson clonality was calculated as the square root of Simpson's diversity index across productive rearrangements. The immuneACCESS repertoire file appears here via TCRdb, limited to in-frame rearrangements. These files lack a portion of the clones; in checked studies, under half of the deficit traces to unresolved V genes, and the cause of the others is not known. V and J calls and clone size are given by that table; D and trimming were obtained from the DNA. Recorded for this sample are about 42,000 clones; more than 80% of them occurred a single time. Around 8.5% of the sample goes to the ten largest clones.

This sample was included in a study of blood T cell repertoires in COVID-19 (dated by TCRdb to the early 2020s). Regarding the study in general: Samples covering the acute and convalescent phases of COVID-19 were provided by collaborators in the United States, Italy and Spain. The material from the prospective study consisted of cDNA or gDNA derived from T cells, B-cell-depleted T cells, or PBMCs. Deeply sampled blood TCRbeta repertoires from subjects exposed to, actively infected with, or recovered from COVID-19 were included in the dataset. The repertoires were released in a freely available public database intended as a resource for research on the immune response to SARS-CoV-2. The samples were drawn from two sources: the first 160 participants of the ongoing ImmuneRACE study, and 1,254 subjects contributed by 6 global collaborators. The sample metadata nearly always contained a de-identified subject ID, COVID-19 status, age in years and sex. Where available, HLA class I and class II types were obtained from metadata supplied by the sample provider rather than from assay-based typing.

Results and caveats for the whole study, not just this receptor: The amount of clinical and demographic metadata varied by source and participant and was provided uncurated.

Whole blood was collected in K2EDTA tubes by collaborating institutions according to the institutions' own protocols. Collaborator samples were shipped for TCRbeta analysis as frozen whole blood, isolated PBMCs, or DNA extracted from either sample type. This clonotype originated in a man aged 30 to 45 with active or convalescent COVID-19. The sample comprised peripheral blood.

The nucleotides read TGTGCCAGCAGTTACGGGCAAAACTATAATTCACCCCTCCACTTT. This encodes CASSYGQNYNSPLHF. The sequence joins TRBV6-5 to TRBJ1-6; a confident D gene designation cannot be given. V loses 2 bases of germline sequence and J loses 3 bases, and the interval between the two ends is 8 bases. The cysteine opens and the phenylalanine closes a CDR3 of 15 amino acids. The retained sequence is limited to the CDR3, 45 bases, with the frame set at the first base. From the germline V gene, CDR1 is MNHEY and CDR2 is SVGAGI.